This TCR beta chain was obtained from a study of cytomegalovirus exposure and HLA in healthy donors. CDR3 length: 11 amino acids. Between the trimmed V and J ends, which lost 5 bases and 9 bases, there was a span of 8 bases. CDR1 and CDR2 from the germline V gene are SGHAT and FQNNGV. The PCR made use of 60 Vbeta and 13 Jbeta primers. Assay: immunoSEQ multiplex PCR; the TCRdb copy retains only in-frame clones and omits some. The sample shows about 110,000 clones, approximately 82% of them seen only once. The chain carries TRBV11-2 and TRBJ2-1; D might be TRBD2 (6 bases). What was sequenced was PBMCs. This clonotype was obtained from a man between 25 and 39 years old in good health and CMV-seropositive. CDR3 nucleotides: TGTGCCAGCAGCCACGGGAGTGAGCAGTTCTTC. Its translation is CASSHGSEQFF.